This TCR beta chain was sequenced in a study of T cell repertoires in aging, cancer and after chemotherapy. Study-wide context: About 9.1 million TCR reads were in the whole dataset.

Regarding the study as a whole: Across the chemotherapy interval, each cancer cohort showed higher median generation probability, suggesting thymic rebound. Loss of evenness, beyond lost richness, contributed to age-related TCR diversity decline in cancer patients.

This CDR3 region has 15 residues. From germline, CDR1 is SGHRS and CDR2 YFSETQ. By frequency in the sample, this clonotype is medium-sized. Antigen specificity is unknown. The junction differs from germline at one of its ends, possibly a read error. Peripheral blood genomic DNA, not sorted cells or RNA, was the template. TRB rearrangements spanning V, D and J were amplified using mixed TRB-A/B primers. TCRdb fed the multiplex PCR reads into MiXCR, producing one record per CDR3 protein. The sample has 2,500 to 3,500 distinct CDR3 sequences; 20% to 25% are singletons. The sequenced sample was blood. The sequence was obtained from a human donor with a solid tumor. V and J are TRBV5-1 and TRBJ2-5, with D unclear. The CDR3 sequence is CASSSEVGQWETQYF. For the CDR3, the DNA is TGTGCCAGCAGCTCCGAGGTGGGCCAATGGGAGACCCAGTACTTC. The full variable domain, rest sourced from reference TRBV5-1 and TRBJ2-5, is KAGVTQTPRYLIKTRGQQVTLSCSPISGHRSVSWYQQTPGQGLQFLFEYFSETQRNKGNFPGRFSGRQFSNSRSEMNVSTLELGDSALYLCASSSEVGQWETQYFGPGTRLLVL.